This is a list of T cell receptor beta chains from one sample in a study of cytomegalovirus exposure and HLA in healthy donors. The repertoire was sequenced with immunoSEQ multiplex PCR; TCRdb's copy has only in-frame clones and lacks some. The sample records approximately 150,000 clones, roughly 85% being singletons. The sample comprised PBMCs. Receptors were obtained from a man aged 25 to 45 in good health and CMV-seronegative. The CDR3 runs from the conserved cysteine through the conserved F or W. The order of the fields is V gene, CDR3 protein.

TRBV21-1	CASTGTGSYNEQFF
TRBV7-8	CASSLVGAEQFF
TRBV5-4	CASSATGFGNTIYF
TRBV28	CASNLQGKFTDTQYF
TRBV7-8	CASSQDNTNSYEQYF
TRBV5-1	CASSSQGTSDEQYF
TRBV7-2	CASSLGPFSNQPQHF
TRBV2	CASTNPKTGVEKLFF
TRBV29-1	CSVRQGLTREQYF
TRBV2	CASKGGTEAFF
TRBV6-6	CASSYVPASGGYTF
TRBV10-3	CAISESRLVPYEQYF
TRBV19	CASSTGTFSYNEQFF
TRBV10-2	CASEPGQGSSPLHF
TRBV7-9	CASRPNLGTSGSNEQYF
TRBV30	CASSTGGSTIYF
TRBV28	CASSSTGTSSQDEQFF
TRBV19	CASSILEKLFF
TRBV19	CATRSGGREGTGELFF
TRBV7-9	CSSSGGPYEQYF
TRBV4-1	CASSPGGGALYSNQPQHF
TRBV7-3	CASRQGSNTGELFF
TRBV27	CASSTGPSYEQYF
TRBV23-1	CASTPQGSGNQPQHF
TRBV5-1	CASSPQGPGTDTQYF
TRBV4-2	CASSQPLPVTSANTGELFF
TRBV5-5	CASSPHASGGNQPQHF
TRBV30	CAWSKSENTEAFF
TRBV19	CASSRTGGNTEAFF
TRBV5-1	CASSLGLAGNYEQYF
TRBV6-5	CASSYGAGPPYEQYF
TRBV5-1	CASTPGSALSTEAFF
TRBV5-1	CASSLVGQDEAFF
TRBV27	CASSIGVRGASYNEQFF
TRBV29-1	CSVGQGSYNEQFF
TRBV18	CASSPTSVSYEQYF
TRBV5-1	CASSSSIPTGEQFF
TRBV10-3	CAISDQDRGGETQYF
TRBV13	CASSQGQGAYNEQFF
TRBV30	CAFLAKAGTGSVETQYF
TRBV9	CASRASSNTGELFF
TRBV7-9	CSSSLQGGGNQPQHF
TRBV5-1	CASSLGQFNTEAFF
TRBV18	CASSPAGSGANVLTF
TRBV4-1	CASSQGIGTSRFWDEQYF
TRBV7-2	CASSRGLAGASTDTQYF
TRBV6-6	CASSYGQMNTEAFF
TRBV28	CASSLSPTIDPQHF
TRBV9	CASSPRGGGQATYEQYF
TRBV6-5	CASSLPGYEQYF
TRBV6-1	CASSYRVFGYEQYF
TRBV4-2	CASSLGQGRSYNSPLHF
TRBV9	CASSVDGGGSDNSPLHF